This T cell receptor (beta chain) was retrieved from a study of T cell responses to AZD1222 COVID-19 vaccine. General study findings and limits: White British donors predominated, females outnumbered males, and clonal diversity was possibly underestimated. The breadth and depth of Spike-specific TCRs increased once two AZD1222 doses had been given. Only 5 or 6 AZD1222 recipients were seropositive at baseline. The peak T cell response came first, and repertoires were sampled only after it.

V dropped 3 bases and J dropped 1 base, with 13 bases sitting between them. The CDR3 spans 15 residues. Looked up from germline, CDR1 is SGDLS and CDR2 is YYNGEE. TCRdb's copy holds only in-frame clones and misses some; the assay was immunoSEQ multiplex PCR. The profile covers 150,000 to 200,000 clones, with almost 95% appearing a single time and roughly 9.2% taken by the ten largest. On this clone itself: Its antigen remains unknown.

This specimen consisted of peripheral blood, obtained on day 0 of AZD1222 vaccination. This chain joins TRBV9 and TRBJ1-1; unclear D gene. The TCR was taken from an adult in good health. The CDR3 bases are TGTGCCAGCAGCGGAGGAGATAAGGGGAACACTGAAGCTTTCTTT. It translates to CASSGGDKGNTEAFF.